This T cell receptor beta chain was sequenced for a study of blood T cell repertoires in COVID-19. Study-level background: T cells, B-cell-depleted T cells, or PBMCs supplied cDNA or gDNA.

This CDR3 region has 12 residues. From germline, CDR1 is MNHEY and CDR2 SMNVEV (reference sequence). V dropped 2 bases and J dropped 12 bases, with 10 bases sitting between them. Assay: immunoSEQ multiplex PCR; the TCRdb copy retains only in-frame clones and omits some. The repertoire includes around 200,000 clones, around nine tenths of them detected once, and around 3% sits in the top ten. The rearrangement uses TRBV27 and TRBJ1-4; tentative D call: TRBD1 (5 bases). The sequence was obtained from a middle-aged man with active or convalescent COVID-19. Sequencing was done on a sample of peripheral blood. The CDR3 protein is CASSLTRGELFF. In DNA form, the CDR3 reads TGTGCCAGCAGTTTAACTCGGGGGGAACTGTTTTTT.